What follows describes a single T cell receptor beta chain. What this receptor recognizes is not known. Per-nucleotide qualities are absent, and no much larger clonotype sits a single base away. The sample's time point label, decoded: progressive disease on ibrutinib. Around 1.8 micrograms of genomic DNA were extracted from cryopreserved PBMCs for TCR beta library preparation. Longitudinal blood samples from CLL patients receiving ibrutinib monotherapy were subjected to high-throughput TCR beta sequencing. The patients were enrolled in a single-center, open-label phase 2 trial of ibrutinib monotherapy. The record originates from a study of cytotoxic CD8 clonotypes in ibrutinib-treated CLL (dated by TCRdb to the early 2020s). General notes on the study: The cohort was composed of 11 relapsed/refractory and around 15 treatment-naive patients; IGHV unmutated status was identified in 17 patients. Partial responses were observed in approximately 24 patients and complete responses in 2; after a median follow-up of 68 months, remission was maintained in roughly 15 patients and progression was observed in some twelve. Samples at response were collected after a median of about twelve months of treatment, with a range of about 6 to 36 months. On average, each sample had 255,043 productive templates and approximately 100,000 productive rearrangements. Of the 86 people in the trial, about 27 had longitudinal samples available. Cryopreserved peripheral blood mononuclear cells were obtained prior to treatment, at the time of response, and at either disease progression or sustained remission. Every sample from remission and from progressive disease was obtained while the patients were still on ibrutinib. On the study overall, not on this receptor specifically: Clonality rose at ibrutinib response, remained stable during sustained remission, and dropped back toward baseline at progression. Baseline clonality exceeded that of age-matched healthy donors and correlated strongly with circulating CD8+ T-cell counts. Sampling times were not matched between sustained-remission and progressing patients, and lymph node repertoires were not studied. Public clonotypes were rare and either shrank or stayed stable during treatment, and the rise in clonality at ibrutinib response reflected expansion of private clonotypes.

The goal of deep resolution MiSeq sequencing was a depth between 1 in 1 million and 1 in 200,000 T cells, and coverage averaged 10x per clonotype. TCR beta libraries were generated with the immunoSEQ hsTCRB Kit. For the original study's pipeline: The data were analyzed with ImmunoSEQ Analyzer and ImmunoSEQ Data Assistant, and V, D and J gene assignments followed IMGT definitions. Clonality, which ranges from 0 to 1, was calculated by subtracting the normalized Shannon entropy of productive rearrangement frequencies from one. Public clonotype analysis was restricted to overrepresented clonotypes comprising at least 0.05% of each patient's repertoire. Fewer than 15 repertoires from age-matched healthy donors, obtained from immuneACCESS, served as clonality controls. Drawn from immuneACCESS, this table holds only the in-frame rearrangements with V and J called that TCRdb kept. Clones are partly lost; checked studies trace under half to an unresolved V gene and leave the rest unexplained. The V and J calls and the clone size are those of that table, but D and trimming were determined from the DNA. This sample has around 150,000 clones in its table, and approximately 90% of those were observed once. Jointly, the top ten make up roughly 3% of the sample.

The CDR3 runs 15 amino acids, cysteine and phenylalanine included. Only the CDR3 DNA is retained, 45 bases long and in frame from the first base. Based on the germline V gene, the CDR1 and CDR2 sequences are SNHLY and FYNNEI. Trimming leaves V shorter by 6 bases and J shorter by 2 bases, with the junction holding 0 bases beyond the gene matches. The sequenced sample was PBMCs, obtained at disease progression, from a patient treated with ibrutinib. The TCR originated in a human donor with chronic lymphocytic leukemia. Rearrangement joined TRBV2 to TRBJ2-1; TRBD2 agrees with 14 junctional bases. Here is the DNA: TGTGCCAGCAGGGGACTAGCGGGAGCCTACAATGAGCAGTTCTTC. Its translation is CASRGLAGAYNEQFF.